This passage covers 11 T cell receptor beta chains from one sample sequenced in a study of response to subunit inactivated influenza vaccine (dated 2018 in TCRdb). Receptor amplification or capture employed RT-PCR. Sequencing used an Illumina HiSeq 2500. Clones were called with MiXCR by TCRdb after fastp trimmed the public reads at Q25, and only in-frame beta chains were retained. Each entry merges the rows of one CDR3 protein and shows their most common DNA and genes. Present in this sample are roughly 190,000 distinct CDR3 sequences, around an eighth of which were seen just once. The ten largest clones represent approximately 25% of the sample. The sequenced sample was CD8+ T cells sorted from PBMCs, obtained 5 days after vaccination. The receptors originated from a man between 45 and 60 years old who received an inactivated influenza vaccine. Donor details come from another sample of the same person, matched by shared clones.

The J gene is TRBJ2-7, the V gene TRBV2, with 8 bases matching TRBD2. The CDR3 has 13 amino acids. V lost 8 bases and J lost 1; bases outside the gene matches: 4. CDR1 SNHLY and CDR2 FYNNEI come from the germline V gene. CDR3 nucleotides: TGTGCCAGCGGAACTAGCGGATCCTACGAGCAGTACTTC. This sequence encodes CASGTSGSYEQYF.

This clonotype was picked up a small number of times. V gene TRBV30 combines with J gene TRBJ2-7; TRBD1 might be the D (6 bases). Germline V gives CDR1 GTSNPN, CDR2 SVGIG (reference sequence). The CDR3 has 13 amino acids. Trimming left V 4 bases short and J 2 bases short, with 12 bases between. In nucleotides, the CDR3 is TGTGCCTGGAATTTCGAGGGGGCCTACGAGCAGTACTTC. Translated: CAWNFEGAYEQYF.

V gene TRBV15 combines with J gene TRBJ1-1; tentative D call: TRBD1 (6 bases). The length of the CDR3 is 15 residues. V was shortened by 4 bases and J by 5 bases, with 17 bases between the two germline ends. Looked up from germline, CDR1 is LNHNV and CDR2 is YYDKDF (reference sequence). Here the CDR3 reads CATSTTDSSLTEAFF. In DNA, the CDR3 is TGTGCCACCAGCACGACGGACAGTTCGCTTACTGAAGCTTTCTTT.

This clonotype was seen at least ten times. In nucleotides, the CDR3 is TGTGCCAGCAGCCCATACCGGGCCCGCGGGGAGTTCTTC. It is translated as CASSPYRARGEFF. This chain connects TRBV6-2 or TRBV6-3 to TRBJ2-1; D possibly corresponds to TRBD2 (6 bases). Germline loops: CDR1 MNHEY, CDR2 SVGEGT. The CDR3 consists of 13 residues. Trimming cost V 6 bases and J 14 bases, with 20 bases left between them.

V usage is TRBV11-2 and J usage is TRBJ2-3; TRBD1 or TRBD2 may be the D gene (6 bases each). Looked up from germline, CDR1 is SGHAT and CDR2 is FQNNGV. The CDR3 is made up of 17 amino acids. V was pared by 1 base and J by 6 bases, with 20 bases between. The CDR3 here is CASSLVGGGAGSDTQYF. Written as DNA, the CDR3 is TGTGCCAGCAGCTTAGTAGGGGGAGGCGCTGGTAGTGATACGCAGTATTTT. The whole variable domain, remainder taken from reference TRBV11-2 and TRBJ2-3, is EAGVAQSPRYKIIEKRQSVAFWCNPISGHATLYWYQQILGQGPKLLIQFQNNGVVDDSQLPKDRFSAERLKGVDSTLKIQPAKLEDSAVYLCASSLVGGGAGSDTQYFGPGTRLTVL.

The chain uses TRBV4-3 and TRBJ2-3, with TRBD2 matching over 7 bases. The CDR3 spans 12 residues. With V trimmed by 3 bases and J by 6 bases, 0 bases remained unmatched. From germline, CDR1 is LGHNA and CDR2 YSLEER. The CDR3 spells CASSQGGDTQYF. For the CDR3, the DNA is TGCGCCAGCAGCCAGGGAGGGGATACGCAGTATTTT.

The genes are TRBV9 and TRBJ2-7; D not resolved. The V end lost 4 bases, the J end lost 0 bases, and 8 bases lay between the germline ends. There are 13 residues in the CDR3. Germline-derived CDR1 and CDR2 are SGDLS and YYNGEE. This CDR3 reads CASSPQSSYEQYF. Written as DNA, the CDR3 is TGTGCCAGCAGCCCCCAAAGCTCCTACGAGCAGTACTTC.

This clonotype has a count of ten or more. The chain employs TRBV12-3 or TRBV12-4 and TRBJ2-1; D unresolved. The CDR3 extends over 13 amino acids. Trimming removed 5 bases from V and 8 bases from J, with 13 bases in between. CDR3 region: CASSQVLWDEQFF. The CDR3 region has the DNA TGTGCCAGCAGTCAGGTCCTTTGGGATGAGCAGTTCTTC.

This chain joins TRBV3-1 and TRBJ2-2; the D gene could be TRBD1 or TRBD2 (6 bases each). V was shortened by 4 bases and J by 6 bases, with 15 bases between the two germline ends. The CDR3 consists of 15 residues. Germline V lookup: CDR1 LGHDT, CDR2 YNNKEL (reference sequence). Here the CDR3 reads CASSPEGGFSGELFF. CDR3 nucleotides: TGTGCCAGCAGCCCAGAGGGGGGATTCTCCGGGGAGCTGTTTTTT.

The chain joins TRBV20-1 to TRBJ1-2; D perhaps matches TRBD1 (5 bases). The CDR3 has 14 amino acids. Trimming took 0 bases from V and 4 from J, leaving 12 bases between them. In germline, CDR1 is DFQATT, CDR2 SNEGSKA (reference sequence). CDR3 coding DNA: TGCAGTGCTAGAGATGGGGGGAGCAGCTATGGCTACACCTTC. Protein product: CSARDGGSSYGYTF.

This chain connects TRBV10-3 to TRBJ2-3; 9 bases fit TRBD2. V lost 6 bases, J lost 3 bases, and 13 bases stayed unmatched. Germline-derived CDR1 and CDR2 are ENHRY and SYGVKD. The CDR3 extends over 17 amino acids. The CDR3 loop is CAISEKKASGETDTQYF. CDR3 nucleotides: TGTGCCATCAGCGAGAAAAAGGCTAGCGGGGAGACAGATACGCAGTATTTT.